This record concerns one T cell receptor (beta chain) sequence. Other DNA sequences in the sample encode the same CDR3. The sample comes from a study of blood T cell repertoires in COVID-19. V lost 8 bases to trimming and J lost 1 base, with 9 bases between them. The CDR3 is 13 amino acids. Germline values: CDR1 LNHDA, CDR2 SQIVND (reference sequence). Assay: immunoSEQ multiplex PCR; the TCRdb copy retains only in-frame clones and omits some. This table holds 150,000 to 180,000 clones, nearly 80% found once. This sequence joins TRBV19 and TRBJ1-5; D may be TRBD1 (6 bases). The sample comprised peripheral blood. This TCR was recovered from a man older than 75 with acute or convalescent COVID-19. The CDR3 protein is CASRDTSNQPQHF. The CDR3 nucleotides are TGTGCCAGTCGGGACACCAGCAATCAGCCCCAGCATTTT.